This T cell receptor (beta chain) was profiled in a study of tumor-infiltrating lymphocytes in primary liver carcinoma. A primer matching the constant region was used to make TCR beta cDNA from about 500 ng of total RNA. The TCR beta library was amplified through three nested multiplex PCR rounds in a modified ARM-PCR procedure. The study ran its first two PCR rounds for roughly 11 cycles each, using TRBV1-TRBV30 forward primers and a C-beta reverse primer. TCRdb fed the multiplex PCR reads into MiXCR, producing one record per CDR3 protein. The data contain some 190,000 distinct CDR3 sequences, 50% to 75% of them singletons. For this clonotype: Its target is unknown. Since no conserved phenylalanine or tryptophan closes the CDR3, a read error is the likely cause.

Study-level findings and limits: Relative to blood, tumors carried a significantly larger fraction of the repertoire in their top 250 clones (p = 0.039).

Deletions cut 2 bases from V and 1 base from J, with 11 bases between. The CDR3 is 15 amino acids. Unsorted whole blood yielded blood RNA, and germline DNA was extracted as well. This chain connects TRBV12-3 or TRBV12-4 to TRBJ1-1, with TRBD1 as a possible D gene (6 bases). Sequencing was performed on peripheral blood. This TCR came from a man in his forties with primary liver carcinoma and hepatitis B virus infection. The chain's CDR3 is CASSLMVGQNTEAFS. The CDR3 bases are TGTGCCAGCAGTTTAATGGTGGGACAGAACACTGAAGCTTTCTCT.